A single sample gave rise to the 2 T cell receptor beta chains below, sequenced in a study of cytomegalovirus exposure and HLA in healthy donors. The PCR had 60 Vbeta and 13 Jbeta primers. Using immunoSEQ multiplex PCR, the repertoire was profiled, and TCRdb retains in-frame clones only, with some absent. Among about 200,000 clones listed, approximately 80% were seen once. Sequencing was done on a sample of PBMCs. The receptors come from a man between 50 and 59 years old in good health and CMV-seronegative.

In this sample, this clone turned up a few times. V and J are TRBV5-1 and TRBJ1-1; maybe TRBD1 (6 bases). The CDR3 sequence is 14 residues long. Germline V lookup: CDR1 SGHRS, CDR2 YFSETQ. V was pared by 0 bases and J by 7 bases, with 13 bases between. The CDR3 region has the DNA TGCGCCAGCAGCTTGGCCAACAGGGCGAATGAAGCTTTCTTT. It specifies CASSLANRANEAFF. Combining the CDR3 with reference TRBV5-1 and TRBJ1-1 gives the whole variable domain KAGVTQTPRYLIKTRGQQVTLSCSPISGHRSVSWYQQTPGQGLQFLFEYFSETQRNKGNFPGRFSGRQFSNSRSEMNVSTLELGDSALYLCASSLANRANEAFFGQGTRLTVV.

This chain uses TRBV2 with TRBJ2-1, with TRBD2 matching over 11 bases. The CDR3 covers 14 residues. The V segment lost 8 bases and the J segment 5 bases; nucleotides outside the gene matches: 5. Germline CDR1 and CDR2: SNHLY and FYNNEI. CDR3 bases: TGTGCCAGCGGGACTAGCGGACAACACAATGAGCAGTTCTTC. Protein product: CASGTSGQHNEQFF. Full variable domain (remainder filled in from reference TRBV2 and TRBJ2-1): EPEVTQTPSHQVTQMGQEVILRCVPISNHLYFYWYRQILGQKVEFLVSFYNNEISEKSEIFDDQFSVERPDGSNFTLKIRSTKLEDSAMYFCASGTSGQHNEQFFGPGTRLTVL.